The following is a TCR beta chain sequence with its context. This entry comes from a study of blood T cell repertoires in COVID-19. Clones were sequenced by immunoSEQ multiplex PCR, and TCRdb holds only the in-frame ones, with some missing. In the table there are roughly 68,000 clones, about 81% of which are singletons. V was cut by 2 bases and J by 5 bases, with 9 bases left in between. Germline assignment: CDR1 MGHDK and CDR2 SYGVNS. This CDR3 region has 13 residues. The chain joins TRBV25-1 to TRBJ1-2, with D possibly matching TRBD1 (5 bases). Sequencing was performed on peripheral blood. The sequence derives from a human donor in a cohort sampled during active COVID-19. CDR3 region: CASSEGAGYGYTF. In nucleotides, the CDR3 is TGTGCCAGCAGTGAAGGGGCCGGATATGGCTACACCTTC.